A single sample gave rise to the 20 T cell receptor beta chains below, sequenced in a study of PD-L1 blockade in urothelial cancer. Sequenced by immunoSEQ multiplex PCR; TCRdb stores in-frame clones only, minus some. The profile shows about 51,000 clones, 88% of them singletons. Time point reported: peripheral blood 6 weeks after treatment start. The sample in question was PBMCs, obtained around atezolizumab (anti-PD-L1) treatment. These receptors were taken from a man in his fifties or sixties with urothelial cancer.

This clone was seen a single time. The V and J genes are TRBV7-3 and TRBJ1-5, with TRBD1 matching over 11 bases. CDR1 and CDR2 (germline): SGHTA, FQGTGA. Trimming at V came to 4 bases and at J to 1 base, leaving 9 bases not matched to a gene. This CDR3 spans 18 amino acids. CDR3 bases: TGTGCCAGCAGCTCCGGGACAGGGGGGCCCACGAGCAATCAGCCCCAGCATTTT. Translation gives CASSSGTGGPTSNQPQHF.

This chain uses TRBV28 with TRBJ2-7; TRBD2 might be the D (6 bases). The CDR3 loop spans 13 amino acids. CDR1 is MDHEN, CDR2 SYDVKM, per germline. V was trimmed by 6 bases and J by 6 bases, leaving 15 bases between them. In nucleotides, the CDR3 is TGTGCCAGCAGGACCTACATGGGGGGCGAGCAGTACTTC. It codes for CASRTYMGGEQYF.

The chain employs TRBV6-1 and TRBJ1-5; 8 bases fit TRBD1. Looked up from germline, CDR1 is MNHNS and CDR2 is SASEGT. Trimming cost V 1 base and J 0 bases; bases outside gene matches: 14. The CDR3 totals 20 residues. Written as DNA, the CDR3 is TGTGCCAGCAGTGAAGTGAGACAGGGGTGGACCACCTATAGCAATCAGCCCCAGCATTTT. This sequence encodes CASSEVRQGWTTYSNQPQHF.

The chain joins TRBV7-2 to TRBJ2-7, with D possibly being TRBD2 (6 bases). The V end was cut by 1 base, the J end by 2 bases, with 15 bases between. The CDR3 covers 16 residues. In germline, CDR1 is SGHTA, CDR2 FQGNSA. Here the CDR3 DNA reads TGTGCCAGCAGCTTAGGGGGGGTATCTAGAACCTACGAGCAGTACTTC. Its translation: CASSLGGVSRTYEQYF.

The V gene is TRBV6-5, the J gene TRBJ1-2; D is possibly TRBD1 (6 bases). CDR3 length equals 13 residues. CDR1 MNHEY and CDR2 SVGAGI come from the germline V gene. V lost 5 bases and J lost 4, with 11 bases in between. In DNA, the CDR3 is TGTGCCAGCAGTCCGGACAGCTCCTATGGCTACACCTTC. This sequence encodes CASSPDSSYGYTF.

The rearrangement joins TRBV10-3 to TRBJ2-3; 13 bases are a match to TRBD2. This CDR3 contains 15 residues. Per germline, CDR1 ENHRY and CDR2 SYGVKD. Trimming cost V 6 bases and J 4 bases; bases outside gene matches: 4. DNA for the CDR3: TGTGCCATCAGCGGACTAGCGGGGGAATCAGATACGCAGTATTTT. This gives the protein CAISGLAGESDTQYF.

In its sample, this clone is medium-sized. The rearrangement joins TRBV11-2 to TRBJ1-4; 11 bases align to TRBD1. V gave up 5 bases and J gave up 5 bases; unmatched junction bases: 13. Germline CDR1 and CDR2: SGHAT and FQNNGV. This CDR3 contains 18 residues. CDR3 protein: CASSTPGQGVEGNEKLFF. CDR3 coding DNA: TGTGCCAGCAGCACCCCGGGACAGGGGGTTGAAGGGAATGAAAAACTGTTTTTT.

The chain links TRBV19 to TRBJ2-7, with D unclear. V dropped 5 bases and J dropped 5 bases, with 13 bases sitting between them. Germline CDR1 is LNHDA and CDR2 is SQIVND (reference sequence). The CDR3 runs to 13 residues. The CDR3 DNA follows: TGTGCCAGTAGTGAGAGGTGGATCGACGAGCAGTACTTC. It translates to CASSERWIDEQYF.

The CDR3 spells CASSESTSYNSPLHF. Here the CDR3 DNA reads TGTGCCAGCAGTGAATCGACATCGTATAATTCACCCCTCCACTTT. V is TRBV6-1 and J is TRBJ1-6; D ambiguous. The CDR3 is 15 residues long. Germline assignment: CDR1 MNHNS and CDR2 SASEGT. The V gene lost 2 bases and the J gene lost 4 bases, with 9 bases spanning the gap.

This sequence joins TRBV29-1 and TRBJ2-2; weak D call: TRBD2 (5 bases). The length of the CDR3 is 15 residues. V dropped 1 base and J dropped 5 bases, with 14 bases sitting between them. Germline V gene data show CDR1 as SQVTM and CDR2 as ANQGSEA. CDR3 region: CSVEAPERGTGELFF. CDR3 DNA: TGCAGCGTTGAAGCCCCGGAAAGAGGGACCGGGGAGCTGTTTTTT.

The chain joins TRBV18 to TRBJ2-7; D is perhaps TRBD2 (6 bases). Per the germline V gene, CDR1 is KGHSH and CDR2 is LQKENI. This CDR3 is built from 12 residues. Trimming took off 8 bases at V and 1 base at J, with 9 bases between the two ends. CDR3 in amino acids: CASGLNSYEQYF. Here the CDR3 DNA reads TGTGCCAGCGGACTAAATTCCTACGAGCAGTACTTC.

The chain recombines TRBV5-1 with TRBJ2-2; D possibly corresponds to TRBD2 (5 bases). CDR1 and CDR2 from the germline V gene are SGHRS and YFSETQ. V was trimmed by 2 bases and J by 2 bases, leaving 10 bases between them. CDR3 length: 15 amino acids. The CDR3 sequence: CASSFRSGNTGELFF. The CDR3 bases are TGCGCCAGCAGCTTCAGAAGCGGAAACACCGGGGAGCTGTTTTTT.

Regarding this clone: One end of the junction is discordant with germline, which a read error may explain. J is TRBJ2-7 and V is TRBV27; the match to TRBD1 covers 9 bases. Germline-derived CDR1 and CDR2 are MNHEY and SMNVEV (reference sequence). This CDR3 region has 9 residues. The CDR3 here is CASGRDRVF. The CDR3 DNA sequence: TGTGCCAGCGGTCGGGACAGGGTCTTC.

The chain joins TRBV5-6 to TRBJ2-7, with D perhaps matching TRBD2 (6 bases). Germline CDR1 SGHDT, CDR2 YYEEEE. This CDR3 has 12 residues. The V end lost 4 bases, the J end lost 7 bases, and 12 bases lay between the germline ends. CDR3: CASSPLSGEQYF. The DNA for the CDR3 is TGTGCCAGCAGCCCTCTCAGCGGGGAGCAGTACTTC.

V usage is TRBV18 and J usage is TRBJ1-3; 11 bases map to TRBD1. The CDR3 loop spans 15 amino acids. Trimming took 6 bases from V and 4 from J; bases not matched to a gene: 5. Germline-derived CDR1 and CDR2 are KGHSH and LQKENI. The CDR3 is CASSSGQGAGNTIYF. The CDR3 DNA reads TGTGCCAGCTCTTCTGGACAGGGGGCCGGAAACACCATATATTTT.

The rearrangement uses TRBV7-7 and TRBJ2-5; TRBD1 matches at 9 bases. Losses at the gene ends were 4 bases for V and 5 bases for J; bases not matched to a gene: 17. Germline loops: CDR1 SSHAT, CDR2 FNYEAQ (reference sequence). The CDR3 spans 18 residues. As DNA, the CDR3 is TGTGCCAGCAGCTCCTCCCCTCGATACGGGACAGGGAAGGAGACCCAGTACTTC. Translating it yields CASSSSPRYGTGKETQYF.

The CDR3 bases are TGCGCCAGCAGCTTGTACAGGGCGGACACAGATACGCAGTATTTT. Translated: CASSLYRADTDTQYF. The V call is TRBV5-1, the J call TRBJ2-3; possibly TRBD1 for D (6 bases). V was pared by 1 base and J by 2 bases, with 11 bases between. This CDR3 is built from 15 residues. CDR1 is SGHRS, CDR2 YFSETQ, per germline.

This clone came up once. V is TRBV6-5 and J is TRBJ2-7, with D tentatively TRBD1 (5 bases). CDR1 is MNHEY, CDR2 SVGAGI, per germline. Trimming took off 1 base at V and 2 bases at J, with 15 bases between the two ends. This CDR3 is built from 16 residues. The CDR3 DNA reads TGTGCCAGCAGTTACTTTGGAAGGGGTAGACCCTACGAGCAGTACTTC. This gives the protein CASSYFGRGRPYEQYF.

The chain joins TRBV28 to TRBJ2-1, with a tentative D call TRBD2 (6 bases). The CDR3 runs 15 residues. CDR1 and CDR2 from the germline V gene are MDHEN and SYDVKM. V was pared by 1 base and J by 7 bases, with 14 bases between. CDR3 DNA sequence: TGTGCCAGCAGTTTATTAGTGCGGGGAAGGAATGAGCAGTTCTTC. Translated, it gives CASSLLVRGRNEQFF.

This clone was counted once. CDR3 in DNA: TGTGCCAGCAGCTTAGAACCAGGGGTAGGCTGGGATCAGCCCCAGCATTTT. Translating gives CASSLEPGVGWDQPQHF. V usage is TRBV7-2 and J usage is TRBJ1-5, with D maybe TRBD1 (6 bases). Germline CDR1 is SGHTA and CDR2 is FQGNSA. The CDR3 runs 17 residues. The V end was cut by 1 base, the J end by 5 bases, with 18 bases between.